Described below is a single T cell receptor beta chain sequence and its context. Antigen unknown. Primers: 60 Vbeta forward and 13 Jbeta reverse. Assay used: immunoSEQ multiplex PCR; TCRdb lists only in-frame clones, some missing. This sample has approximately 150,000 clones; approximately 80% occur once, and the top ten carry 5.5% to 8%. The sample comes from a study of cytomegalovirus exposure and HLA in healthy donors. Overall study results and limits: Most CMV-associated TCR beta chains were later found to appear HLA-restricted. As was reported, the classifier diagnosed cytomegalovirus status with high specificity and sensitivity. An observed cluster of highly shared sequence variants was recorded as a likely sequencing artifact.

The V gene's germline CDR1 is SGHTA and CDR2 FQGTGA. The ends were cut back, 2 bases at V and 8 bases at J, with 13 bases in the middle. This CDR3 is built from 14 residues. The V and J genes are TRBV7-3 and TRBJ2-1, with D tentatively TRBD2 (6 bases). Sample: PBMCs. This TCR derives from a woman in her twenties or thirties in good health and CMV-seropositive. CDR3 nucleotides: TGTGCCAGCAGCTTAGGGGGGTGGGTGGATGAGCAGTTCTTC. Protein: CASSLGGWVDEQFF. The whole variable domain, filled in from reference TRBV7-3 and TRBJ2-1, reads GAGVSQTPSNKVTEKGKYVELRCDPISGHTALYWYRQSLGQGPEFLIYFQGTGAADDSGLPNDRFFAVRPEGSVSTLKIQRTERGDSAVYLCASSLGGWVDEQFFGPGTRLTVL.